One TCR beta chain is described in this entry. J was trimmed by 5 bases and V by 3 bases; bases with no gene match: 6. Germline V lookup: CDR1 LGHDT, CDR2 YNNKEL (reference sequence). This CDR3 comprises 15 residues. This entry belongs to a study of blood T cell repertoires in COVID-19. Study-wide background: Whether acute or convalescent, the COVID-19 samples came from the United States, Italy and Spain. The analysed material was cDNA or gDNA that came from T cells, B-cell-depleted T cells, or PBMCs.

Seattle's cohort entered during active infection and was followed longitudinally. Original data processing: Amplifying reference gene primers gave estimates of nucleated cell counts. Method: immunoSEQ multiplex PCR; TCRdb's copy keeps in-frame clones and lacks some. The D gene and trimming were derived from the DNA, and the V and J assignments and clone size from that table. The data hold fewer than 700,000 clones, with 85% to 90% observed a single time. This chain links TRBV3-1 (or the pseudogene TRBV3-2) with TRBJ2-3; 9 nucleotides align to TRBD1. The origin of this receptor is a woman aged 50 to 60 with COVID-19, enrolled during active disease. Sequences were obtained from peripheral blood. The CDR3 loop reads CASSHTGGVQDTQYF. DNA of the CDR3: TGTGCCAGCAGCCACACAGGGGGCGTCCAAGATACGCAGTATTTT.